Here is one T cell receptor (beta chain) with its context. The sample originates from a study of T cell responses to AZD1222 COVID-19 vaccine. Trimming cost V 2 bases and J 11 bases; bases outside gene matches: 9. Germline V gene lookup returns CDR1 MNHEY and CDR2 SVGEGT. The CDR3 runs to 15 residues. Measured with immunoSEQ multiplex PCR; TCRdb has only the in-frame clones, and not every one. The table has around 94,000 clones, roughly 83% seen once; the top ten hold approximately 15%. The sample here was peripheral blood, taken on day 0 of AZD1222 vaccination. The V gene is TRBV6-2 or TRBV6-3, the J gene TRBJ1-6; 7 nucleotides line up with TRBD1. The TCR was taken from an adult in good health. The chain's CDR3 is CASSYPGGVEAPLHF. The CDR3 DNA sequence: TGTGCCAGCAGTTACCCAGGGGGTGTTGAGGCACCCCTCCACTTT.